These 18 T cell receptor beta chains were sequenced from one sample in a study of OX40 agonist ivuxolimab in advanced cancers. Repertoires were generated with immunoSEQ multiplex PCR, while TCRdb's copy carries only in-frame clones and drops some. The sample shows tens of thousands of clones, roughly nine tenths of them seen only once. Sequences were derived from CD4+ or CD8+ T cells sorted from blood, sampled in a trial of the OX40 agonist ivuxolimab. All receptors come from an adult with an advanced solid tumor such as melanoma, head and neck, liver or kidney cancer.

Worth noting for this clone: Distinct nucleotide sequences in the sample also encode this CDR3. The chain links TRBV9 to TRBJ1-1; D unresolved. V was shortened by 2 bases and J by 1 base, with 6 bases between the two germline ends. The CDR3 has 13 residues. Looked up from germline, CDR1 is SGDLS and CDR2 is YYNGEE. The DNA of the CDR3 is TGTGCCAGCAGCGTTGACGGGAACACTGAAGCTTTCTTT. This encodes CASSVDGNTEAFF.

CDR3 sequence reads: CASSQKSYDRGYPHEQYF. In nucleotides, the CDR3 is TGTGCCAGCAGCCAAAAGAGTTACGACAGGGGGTATCCTCACGAGCAGTACTTC. The chain couples TRBV14 to TRBJ2-7; 9 nucleotides match TRBD1. In germline, CDR1 is SGHDN, CDR2 FVKESK. The CDR3 runs to 18 residues. The junction had 16 bases not matched to a gene; V was cut back by 2 bases and J by 5 bases. Drawing the rest from reference TRBV14 and TRBJ2-7, the complete variable domain is EAGVTQFPSHSVIEKGQTVTLRCDPISGHDNLYWYRRVMGKEIKFLLHFVKESKQDESGMPNNRFLAERTGGTYSTLKVQPAELEDSGVYFCASSQKSYDRGYPHEQYFGPGTRLTVT.

This chain links TRBV4-1 with TRBJ2-7, with no clear D. The germline CDR1 and CDR2 sequences are MGHRA and YSYEKL. The ends were cut back, 3 bases at V and 0 bases at J, with 9 bases in the middle. CDR3 length equals 14 residues. Here the CDR3 reads CASSQLGSSYEQYF. The CDR3 nucleotides are TGCGCCAGCAGCCAGCTAGGTAGCTCCTACGAGCAGTACTTC.

On this clone itself: This sample also contains other DNA sequences that code for the same CDR3. The CDR3 reads CASNWDRGSGANVLTF. The CDR3 DNA reads as TGTGCCAGCAATTGGGACAGGGGTTCTGGGGCCAACGTCCTGACTTTC. V and J are TRBV2 and TRBJ2-6; TRBD1 aligns across 10 bases. The CDR3 runs to 16 residues. Germline values: CDR1 SNHLY, CDR2 FYNNEI. Trimming cost V 7 bases and J 1 base; bases outside gene matches: 4.

The rearrangement joins TRBV29-1 to TRBJ2-7; no clear D gene. Germline CDR1 and CDR2: SQVTM and ANQGSEA. V was shortened by 6 bases and J by 0 bases, with 12 bases between the two germline ends. This CDR3 comprises 13 residues. Here the CDR3 DNA reads TGCAGCGTCCGCATATCGAGCTCCTACGAGCAGTACTTC. Translating gives CSVRISSSYEQYF.

This clone was observed a single time. The chain couples TRBV28 to TRBJ1-6; 8 bases map to TRBD1. The germline CDR1 and CDR2 sequences are MDHEN and SYDVKM. Trimming at V came to 2 bases and at J to 7 bases, leaving 13 bases not matched to a gene. The CDR3 has 18 amino acids. The CDR3 region is CASSLRETWTGKNSPLHF. The DNA for the CDR3 is TGTGCCAGCAGTTTAAGGGAGACGTGGACAGGGAAGAATTCACCCCTCCACTTT.

The V gene is TRBV18, the J gene TRBJ2-5; D gene ambiguous. With 6 bases removed from V and 5 bases from J, the gap between germline ends came to 13 bases. Germline values: CDR1 KGHSH, CDR2 LQKENI. There are 13 residues in the CDR3. The CDR3 here is CASSAERVETQYF. CDR3 sequence (DNA): TGTGCCAGCTCCGCCGAACGGGTTGAGACCCAGTACTTC.

The chain links TRBV27 to TRBJ2-7, with 8 positions matching TRBD2. CDR1 and CDR2 (germline): MNHEY, SMNVEV (reference sequence). This CDR3 spans 13 amino acids. Trimming cost V 2 bases and J 7 bases; bases outside gene matches: 4. CDR3 residues: CASSLGSGGEQYF. The CDR3 nucleotides are TGTGCCAGCAGTTTAGGTTCGGGAGGGGAGCAGTACTTC.

This chain links TRBV5-4 with TRBJ1-2; tentatively, D is TRBD1 (6 bases). V was trimmed by 6 bases and J by 8 bases, leaving 11 bases between them. CDR1 is SGHNT and CDR2 is YYREEE in the germline V gene (reference sequence). CDR3 length: 11 amino acids. CDR3 loop: CASNSGTGYTF. The CDR3 DNA sequence: TGTGCCAGCAACTCAGGGACAGGCTACACCTTC.

The chain recombines TRBV28 with TRBJ2-3; no clear D. This CDR3 region has 15 residues. Germline loops: CDR1 MDHEN, CDR2 SYDVKM. The ends were cut back, 4 bases at V and 6 bases at J, with 17 bases in the middle. CDR3 loop: CASSSEGQAVDTQYF. The CDR3 DNA follows: TGTGCCAGCAGTTCCGAAGGGCAGGCGGTCGATACGCAGTATTTT.

The CDR3 here is CSVVLSAGRVTGELFF. CDR3 sequence (DNA): TGCAGCGTTGTCCTCTCCGCGGGACGTGTAACCGGGGAGCTGTTTTTT. The chain combines TRBV29-1 with TRBJ2-2; D is perhaps TRBD2 (6 bases). This CDR3 is built from 16 residues. Trimming shortened V by 4 bases and J by 5 bases, and 20 bases separated the two germline ends. Germline V CDR1 and CDR2: SQVTM, ANQGSEA.

This chain links TRBV7-6 with TRBJ2-7, with 9 positions matching TRBD1. This CDR3 region has 16 residues. Germline assignment: CDR1 SGHVS and CDR2 FNYEAQ. V gave up 4 bases and J gave up 1 base; unmatched junction bases: 8. CDR3 in DNA: TGTGCCAGCAGCTACCTCTCGGGACAGGGTTCCTACGAGCAGTACTTC. Translation: CASSYLSGQGSYEQYF.

This chain's CDR3 is CASSETAYEQYF. DNA of the CDR3: TGCGCCAGCAGTGAGACTGCCTACGAGCAGTACTTC. The chain combines TRBV10-2 with TRBJ2-7; D gene unclear. Germline V gives CDR1 WSHSY, CDR2 SAAADI. The CDR3 contains 12 residues. Between the trimmed V and J ends, which lost 2 bases and 2 bases, there was a span of 4 bases.

The CDR3 bases are TGTGCCAGCAGTGAAGGGGGGATAGTATCGGATGAGCAGTTCTTC. Translating gives CASSEGGIVSDEQFF. J is TRBJ2-1 and V is TRBV2, with D perhaps matching TRBD1 or TRBD2 (5 bases each). This CDR3 is built from 15 residues. V was clipped by 1 base and J by 8 bases, with 15 bases between them. Germline-derived CDR1 and CDR2 are SNHLY and FYNNEI.

The V call is TRBV27, the J call TRBJ2-1; D is perhaps TRBD1 or TRBD2 (6 bases each). Trimming removed 3 bases from V and 7 bases from J, with 10 bases in between. Per germline, CDR1 MNHEY and CDR2 SMNVEV (reference sequence). The CDR3 runs 13 residues. The CDR3 is CASSFGGRNEQFF. CDR3 nucleotide sequence: TGTGCCAGCAGTTTCGGGGGCCGGAATGAGCAGTTCTTC.

The CDR3 region is CSAITGYSNQPQHF. CDR3 bases: TGCAGCGCAATTACAGGGTATAGCAATCAGCCCCAGCATTTT. The chain combines TRBV29-1 with TRBJ1-5, with D possibly being TRBD1 (6 bases). The V gene lost 7 bases and the J gene lost 0 bases, with 13 bases spanning the gap. The germline gives CDR1 SQVTM, CDR2 ANQGSEA. This CDR3 is built from 14 residues.

The gene calls are TRBV7-6 and TRBJ1-6; weak D call: TRBD1 (5 bases). This CDR3 is 16 amino acids long. With 5 bases removed from V and 5 bases from J, the gap between germline ends came to 16 bases. Germline lookup yields CDR1 SGHVS and CDR2 FNYEAQ. CDR3: CASSASWGGNNSPLHF. The CDR3 DNA reads as TGTGCCAGCAGCGCCTCTTGGGGGGGGAATAATTCACCCCTCCACTTT. The complete variable domain, with remaining parts taken from reference TRBV7-6 and TRBJ1-6, reads GAGVSQSPRYKVTKRGQDVALRCDPISGHVSLYWYRQALGQGPEFLTYFNYEAQQDKSGLPNDRFSAERPEGSISTLTIQRTEQRDSAMYRCASSASWGGNNSPLHFGNGTRLTVT.

The chain joins TRBV6-5 to TRBJ1-5; 9 bases align to TRBD1. V dropped 6 bases and J dropped 6; count of bases not matched to a gene: 3. Germline loops: CDR1 MNHEY, CDR2 SVGAGI. The CDR3 has 13 residues. The CDR3 DNA reads as TGTGCCAGCAGAGGACAGGGGAGTCAGCCCCAGCATTTT. It specifies CASRGQGSQPQHF.